Below are 6 T cell receptor beta chains sequenced from a single sample in a study of shared clonotypes between healthy human individuals. The method was immunoSEQ multiplex PCR; TCRdb's version includes in-frame clones alone and lacks a portion of them. The repertoire holds more than 150,000 clones, with about 68% as singletons. Sequencing input: memory CD4+ T cells sorted from blood. Subset indicated: CD45RA-negative fraction. The source is a young man in good health.

CDR3 in DNA: TGTGCCAGTAGTACCCAATTAAATCAGCCCCAGCATTTT. Translated: CASSTQLNQPQHF. V and J are TRBV19 and TRBJ1-5; D gene uncertain. The V gene lost 4 bases and the J gene lost 4 bases, with 8 bases spanning the gap. This CDR3 region has 13 residues. The germline CDR1 and CDR2 sequences are LNHDA and SQIVND (reference sequence). Together with reference TRBV19 and TRBJ1-5, the CDR3 gives the full variable domain: DGGITQSPKYLFRKEGQNVTLSCEQNLNHDAMYWYRQDPGQGLRLIYYSQIVNDFQKGDIAEGYSVSREKKESFPLTVTSAQKNPTAFYLCASSTQLNQPQHFGDGTRLSIL.

The chain uses TRBV7-3 and TRBJ2-2; TRBD2 matches at 13 bases. The ends lost 1 base at V and 6 bases at J; junction bases unmatched: 8. There are 18 residues in the CDR3. Germline CDR1 reads SGHTA; CDR2 reads FQGTGA. CDR3 in amino acids: CASSLRTSGSRGAGELFF. The CDR3 nucleotides read TGTGCCAGCAGCTTAAGGACTAGCGGGAGTCGTGGAGCCGGGGAGCTGTTTTTT.

V is TRBV7-9 and J is TRBJ2-1; no definite D call. Trimming took off 1 base at V and 3 bases at J, with 7 bases between the two ends. The CDR3 length is 14 residues. CDR1 SEHNR and CDR2 FQNEAQ come from the germline V gene (reference sequence). The chain's CDR3 is CASSLGLDYNEQFF. The DNA of the CDR3 is TGTGCCAGCAGCTTAGGACTGGACTACAATGAGCAGTTCTTC.

This chain links TRBV7-2 with TRBJ1-4, with D possibly matching TRBD1 (5 bases). The V end lost 10 bases, the J end lost 5 bases, and 14 bases lay between the germline ends. Germline values: CDR1 SGHTA, CDR2 FQGNSA. CDR3 size: 13 residues. The chain's CDR3 is CATGQGPNEKLFF. As DNA, the CDR3 is TGTGCCACGGGGCAGGGCCCCAATGAAAAACTGTTTTTT. The full variable domain, in which reference TRBV7-2 and TRBJ1-4 provide the parts outside the CDR3, is GAGVSQSPSNKVTEKGKDVELRCDPISGHTALYWYRQSLGQGLEFLIYFQGNSAPDKSGLPSDRFSAERTGGSVSTLTIQRTQQEDSAVYLCATGQGPNEKLFFGSGTQLSVL.

The sample holds one count of this clone. The chain is built from TRBV18 and TRBJ1-4, with D perhaps matching TRBD1 (5 bases). V was pared by 1 base and J by 6 bases, with 9 bases between. The CDR3 consists of 14 residues. Germline V lookup: CDR1 KGHSH, CDR2 LQKENI. The CDR3 DNA sequence: TGTGCCAGCTCACCACTCAAGACAGATGAAAAACTGTTTTTT. This encodes CASSPLKTDEKLFF.

This clone was found many times. Additional DNA sequences in this sample encode the identical CDR3. The V gene is TRBV19, the J gene TRBJ2-3, with 10 bases identical to TRBD2. V trimming: 7 bases; J trimming: 3 bases; junction bases outside the gene matches: 1. The CDR3 has 13 residues. The V gene's germline CDR1 is LNHDA and CDR2 SQIVND (reference sequence). The CDR3 sequence is CASNSGRTDTQYF. For the CDR3, the DNA is TGTGCCAGTAATAGCGGGAGGACAGATACGCAGTATTTT.